What follows describes a single T cell receptor beta chain. The repertoire was sequenced with immunoSEQ multiplex PCR; TCRdb's copy has only in-frame clones and lacks some. Altogether about 270,000 clones are present, approximately 92% being singletons, with the ten largest covering 2.5% to 3%. The sample originates from a study of blood T cell repertoires in COVID-19. Whole-study context: The cDNA or gDNA used as material had been derived from T cells, B-cell-depleted T cells, or PBMCs.

J gave up 5 bases and V 5 bases, and 10 bases lay outside the gene matches. Germline lookup yields CDR1 SGHDT and CDR2 YYEEEE. The CDR3 covers 15 residues. The sample was peripheral blood. This sequence joins TRBV5-6 and TRBJ2-7; 10 nucleotides align to TRBD2. The sequence came from a person aged 18-29 years with COVID-19, enrolled during active disease. The CDR3 reads CASSYGLAGVHEQYF. CDR3 bases: TGTGCCAGCAGTTACGGGCTAGCGGGAGTCCACGAGCAGTACTTC. Filled out from reference TRBV5-6 and TRBJ2-7, the complete variable domain reads DAGVTQSPTHLIKTRGQQVTLRCSPKSGHDTVSWYQQALGQGPQFIFQYYEEEERQRGNFPDRFSGHQFPNYSSELNVNALLLGDSALYLCASSYGLAGVHEQYFGPGTRLTVT.